This T cell receptor beta chain was observed in a study of Graves' ophthalmopathy and Graves' hyperthyroidism. Study context: No treatment had been given when peripheral blood was collected at initial diagnosis.

RNA transcripts were the source from which TCR beta CDR3 regions were amplified. An opening RT-PCR round employed HTBI primers and preceded a second-round multiplex PCR. TCRdb called the multiplex PCR reads again in MiXCR, with one record for every CDR3 protein. The sample consists of 23,000 or so distinct CDR3 sequences, almost 50% of them appearing once. Between the trimmed V and J ends, which lost 5 bases and 2 bases, there was a span of 22 bases. The CDR3 sequence is 18 residues long. Germline V gene sequence: CDR1 MNHNS, CDR2 SASEGT. The sample comprised peripheral blood. The chain carries TRBV6-1 and TRBJ1-5; possibly TRBD1 for D (6 bases). The sequence was collected from an adult woman with stable Graves' hyperthyroidism. CDR3 residues: CASSNQRQRGGRNQPQHF. As DNA, the CDR3 is TGTGCCAGCAGTAACCAACGACAAAGGGGGGGTCGCAATCAGCCCCAGCATTTT.